This passage covers 11 T cell receptor beta chains from one sample sequenced in a study of T cell clonotyping in hematopoietic cell transplantation. The repertoire was sequenced with immunoSEQ multiplex PCR; TCRdb's copy has only in-frame clones and lacks some. The table has tens of thousands of clones, roughly 71% seen once; the top ten hold around 6.3%. Time point in this sample: recipient sample about 28 days before transplant, after cytoreduction. This specimen was peripheral blood mononuclear cells, taken before stem cell transplant. The source is a man in his fifties with myelodysplastic syndrome. Some clones in this sample may be carry-over from other donors' samples.

This chain links TRBV29-1 with TRBJ1-2; D gene ambiguous. There are 14 residues in the CDR3. Trimming took 0 bases from V and 0 from J, leaving 8 bases between them. Germline CDR1 SQVTM, CDR2 ANQGSEA. The CDR3 bases are TGCAGCGTTGAAGATCCGGGTCCTAACTATGGCTACACCTTC. Protein product: CSVEDPGPNYGYTF.

The V call is TRBV6-5, the J call TRBJ1-1, with D unclear. The CDR3 is 12 amino acids. Trimming stripped 0 bases from V and 8 bases from J, with 7 bases between. Germline values: CDR1 MNHEY, CDR2 SVGAGI. CDR3 DNA sequence: TGTGCCAGCAGTTACTCCCGAGGGGAAGCTTTCTTT. Translating gives CASSYSRGEAFF.

The chain couples TRBV28 to TRBJ1-5, with 7 positions matching TRBD1. The CDR3 spans 15 residues. Germline V gene data show CDR1 as MDHEN and CDR2 as SYDVKM. The junction had 9 bases not matched to a gene; V was cut back by 6 bases and J by 4 bases. The CDR3 protein is CASSPWDRSNQPQHF. The CDR3 DNA reads TGTGCCAGCAGCCCCTGGGACAGATCAAATCAGCCCCAGCATTTT.

This clone was seen more than once but under ten times. The rearrangement joins TRBV29-1 to TRBJ1-2; the match to TRBD1 covers 8 bases. With V trimmed by 3 bases and J by 4 bases, 4 bases remained unmatched. There are 13 residues in the CDR3. In germline, CDR1 is SQVTM, CDR2 ANQGSEA. The chain's CDR3 is CSVDGTGLYGYTF. The CDR3 DNA reads TGCAGCGTTGATGGGACAGGCCTCTATGGCTACACCTTC.

V gene TRBV11-3 combines with J gene TRBJ1-1; the D is unclear. The CDR3 loop spans 12 amino acids. Germline assignment: CDR1 SGHNT and CDR2 YENEEA. Trimming pared 5 bases from V and 6 bases from J, leaving 10 bases between. CDR3 coding DNA: TGTGCCAGCAGCCTTGGGGAGGCTGAAGCTTTCTTT. As protein: CASSLGEAEAFF. Looking up the rest from reference TRBV11-3 and TRBJ1-1 gives the full variable domain: EAGVVQSPRYKIIEKKQPVAFWCNPISGHNTLYWYLQNLGQGPELLIRYENEEAVDDSQLPKDRFSAERLKGVDSTLKIQPAELGDSAVYLCASSLGEAEAFFGQGTRLTVV.

The rearrangement joins TRBV6-5 to TRBJ1-3; D perhaps matches TRBD1 (6 bases). V lost 3 bases, J lost 8 bases, and 14 bases lay in between. Germline CDR1 MNHEY, CDR2 SVGAGI. The CDR3 sequence is 14 residues long. The CDR3 bases are TGTGCCAGCAGTTATGAGGGGGGAACGGACACCATATATTTT. Translating it yields CASSYEGGTDTIYF.

The gene calls are TRBV6-1 and TRBJ2-1, with 7 nucleotides matching TRBD2. The CDR3 length is 17 residues. V lost 3 bases to trimming and J lost 0 bases; unmatched junction nucleotides: 8. CDR1 and CDR2 (germline): MNHNS, SASEGT. The chain's CDR3 is CASSDPAGGSSYNEQFF. The CDR3 DNA reads TGTGCCAGCAGTGACCCAGCCGGGGGGAGCTCCTACAATGAGCAGTTCTTC.

This chain uses TRBV7-3 with TRBJ2-1; D is possibly TRBD2 (5 bases). The CDR3 runs to 16 residues. The V end was cut by 0 bases, the J end by 4 bases, with 13 bases between. Germline V gene sequence: CDR1 SGHTA, CDR2 FQGTGA. CDR3 sequence (DNA): TGTGCCAGCAGCTTAACCCCCGCCCAGCGGTACAATGAGCAGTTCTTC. Translating gives CASSLTPAQRYNEQFF. Full variable domain (missing parts from reference TRBV7-3 and TRBJ2-1): GAGVSQTPSNKVTEKGKYVELRCDPISGHTALYWYRQSLGQGPEFLIYFQGTGAADDSGLPNDRFFAVRPEGSVSTLKIQRTERGDSAVYLCASSLTPAQRYNEQFFGPGTRLTVL.

V usage is TRBV5-1 and J usage is TRBJ2-7; possibly TRBD1 for D (6 bases). Between the trimmed V and J ends, which lost 2 bases and 3 bases, there was a span of 21 bases. This CDR3 has 17 amino acids. The germline gives CDR1 SGHRS, CDR2 YFSETQ. The CDR3 DNA follows: TGCGCCAGCAGCTTCGCGTCCCCAGGGGTTAGCCACTACGAGCAGTACTTC. Translation: CASSFASPGVSHYEQYF.

The V gene is TRBV4-2, the J gene TRBJ2-7; D is unclear. Germline lookup yields CDR1 LGHNA and CDR2 YNFKEQ. Deletions cut 4 bases from V and 2 bases from J, with 9 bases between. The CDR3 is 13 residues long. DNA of the CDR3: TGTGCCAGCAGCCCGTCAAGAACCTACGAGCAGTACTTC. Protein product: CASSPSRTYEQYF.

As regards this clone: Sequence at one end of the junction differs from germline and may be a read error. This rearrangement joins TRBV30 to TRBJ1-2; possible D gene TRBD1, 5 bases. Germline V CDR1 and CDR2: GTSNPN, SVGIG (reference sequence). The CDR3 runs 12 residues. CDR3 DNA: TGTGCCTGGAGCGGGACGAACTATGTCTACACCTTC. Its translation is CAWSGTNYVYTF. Variable domain in full (rest from reference TRBV30 and TRBJ1-2): SQTIHQWPATLVQPVGSPLSLECTVEGTSNPNLYWYRQAAGRGLQLLFYSVGIGQISSEVPQNLSASRPQDRQFILSSKKLLLSDSGFYLCAWSGTNYVYTFGSGTRLTVV.